These 10 T cell receptor beta chains share one sample of origin, sequenced in a study of T cell responses to AZD1222 COVID-19 vaccine. TCRdb's copy holds only in-frame clones and misses some; the assay was immunoSEQ multiplex PCR. Of some 96,000 clones listed, more than 75% are singletons. Sequencing was performed on peripheral blood, taken on day 0 of MenACWY control vaccination. The source is an adult in good health.

The J gene is TRBJ1-1, the V gene TRBV11-2, with 9 bases identical to TRBD1. The CDR3 has 15 residues. Germline CDR1 and CDR2: SGHAT and FQNNGV. The trim removed 6 bases at V and 4 bases at J, leaving 9 bases unmatched. The CDR3 DNA sequence: TGTGCCAGCAGTTCCGGGACAGGGCGTGTCACTGAAGCTTTCTTT. Protein sequence: CASSSGTGRVTEAFF.

The DNA of the CDR3 is TGTGCCAGTAGAGAGGTTACCGGGGAGCTGTTTTTT. As protein: CASREVTGELFF. This chain uses TRBV19 with TRBJ2-2, with no clear D. Germline lookup yields CDR1 LNHDA and CDR2 SQIVND (reference sequence). V was trimmed by 6 bases and J by 5 bases, leaving 7 bases between them. This CDR3 has 12 amino acids.

The chain is built from TRBV5-1 and TRBJ2-1; a weak D match, TRBD1 (5 bases). CDR3 size: 13 residues. V was trimmed by 5 bases and J by 3 bases, leaving 9 bases between them. Germline CDR1 reads SGHRS; CDR2 reads YFSETQ. CDR3 in DNA: TGCGCCAGCAGTCTAGACAGCTACAATGAGCAGTTCTTC. This gives the protein CASSLDSYNEQFF. Full variable domain (outside the CDR3, taken from reference TRBV5-1 and TRBJ2-1): KAGVTQTPRYLIKTRGQQVTLSCSPISGHRSVSWYQQTPGQGLQFLFEYFSETQRNKGNFPGRFSGRQFSNSRSEMNVSTLELGDSALYLCASSLDSYNEQFFGPGTRLTVL.

DNA for the CDR3: TGTGCCAGCAGCTCGCAGGGTAACACCGGGGAGCTGTTTTTT. Its translation: CASSSQGNTGELFF. V and J are TRBV7-9 and TRBJ2-2, with D possibly being TRBD1 (5 bases). The CDR3 covers 14 residues. Germline CDR1 is SEHNR and CDR2 is FQNEAQ (reference sequence). V lost 4 bases and J 2 bases, leaving 8 bases between the germline ends.

The chain combines TRBV3-1 (or the pseudogene TRBV3-2) with TRBJ1-1; possibly TRBD1 for D (5 bases). Germline V gene sequence: CDR1 LGHDT, CDR2 YNNKEL (reference sequence). V was trimmed by 5 bases and J by 1 base, leaving 11 bases between them. The CDR3 contains 14 residues. The CDR3 spells CASSYSGGNTEAFF. Here the CDR3 DNA reads TGTGCCAGCAGCTATAGTGGGGGGAACACTGAAGCTTTCTTT.

V gene TRBV15 combines with J gene TRBJ1-3, with D hard to call. The CDR3 extends over 15 amino acids. V was shortened by 0 bases and J by 3 bases, with 9 bases between the two germline ends. Germline CDR1 LNHNV, CDR2 YYDKDF (reference sequence). The CDR3 DNA sequence: TGTGCCACCAGCAGAGATGTCGGGGTTGGAAACACCATATATTTT. Translated, it gives CATSRDVGVGNTIYF.

This clone was seen many times. The gene calls are TRBV5-1 and TRBJ1-1; TRBD1 aligns across 8 bases. The CDR3 spans 13 residues. Trimming at V came to 4 bases and at J to 3 bases, leaving 2 bases not matched to a gene. Germline CDR1 is SGHRS and CDR2 is YFSETQ. CDR3 DNA: TGCGCCAGCAGCATACAGGGGGACACTGAAGCTTTCTTT. It yields the protein CASSIQGDTEAFF.

The V and J genes are TRBV6-4 and TRBJ1-5; 9 bases fit TRBD1. CDR1 is MRHNA and CDR2 is SNTAGT in the germline V gene. With V trimmed by 6 bases and J by 4 bases, 16 bases remained unmatched. The CDR3 totals 18 residues. In DNA form, the CDR3 reads TGTGCCAGCAGCCCCCGGGACAGGGATCCCCCCCATAATCAGCCCCAGCATTTT. The encoded protein is CASSPRDRDPPHNQPQHF.

CDR3 amino acids: CASRATSGGNTDTQYF. CDR3 nucleotide sequence: TGTGCCAGCAGGGCCACTAGCGGGGGGAACACAGATACGCAGTATTTT. V is TRBV7-3 and J is TRBJ2-3; TRBD2 matches at 12 bases. This CDR3 spans 16 amino acids. The trim removed 6 bases at V and 2 bases at J, leaving 6 bases unmatched. Germline CDR1 is SGHTA and CDR2 is FQGTGA.

The chain uses TRBV27 and TRBJ1-5, with D unresolved. Trimming stripped 6 bases from V and 0 bases from J, with 6 bases between. Germline CDR1 and CDR2: MNHEY and SMNVEV (reference sequence). The CDR3 has 13 amino acids. CDR3 DNA: TGTGCCAGCAGCCCTATTAGCAATCAGCCCCAGCATTTT. Residues: CASSPISNQPQHF.